This T cell receptor beta chain emerged from a study of siplizumab effects on memory and regulatory T cells. General study points: In siplizumab cultures, the suppressive function of proliferating Tregs remained unconfirmed.

Roughly 100,000 TCR templates underwent assay in each sample. Generated by immunoSEQ multiplex PCR, the TCRdb table keeps only in-frame clones and is missing some. The sample lists more than 70,000 clones; around 95% were seen once. The germline V gene has CDR1 SNHLY and CDR2 FYNNEI. This CDR3 contains 13 residues. The V segment lost 3 bases and the J segment 5 bases; nucleotides outside the gene matches: 1. This clone was found once. Its matching antigen is unknown. Specimen: CD8+ T cells sorted from blood. The source is a human donor in good health. The V gene is TRBV2, the J gene TRBJ2-1; 7 bases map to TRBD1. The CDR3 nucleotides are TGTGCCAGCAGTGAGACAGGGCACAATGAGCAGTTCTTC. This codes for CASSETGHNEQFF. The full variable domain, its missing parts supplied by reference TRBV2 and TRBJ2-1, is EPEVTQTPSHQVTQMGQEVILRCVPISNHLYFYWYRQILGQKVEFLVSFYNNEISEKSEIFDDQFSVERPDGSNFTLKIRSTKLEDSAMYFCASSETGHNEQFFGPGTRLTVL.